This T cell receptor (beta chain) was captured in a study of early T cells in non-severe SARS-CoV-2 infection. As for the study in general: Investigators sequenced bulk RNA drawn from unsorted whole blood, and chains remained unpaired.

Germline CDR1 is MNHEY and CDR2 is SVGAGI. Between the trimmed V and J ends, which lost 9 bases and 7 bases, there was a span of 22 bases. The CDR3 loop spans 15 amino acids. Unique molecular identifiers were added to individual cDNA molecules. In TCRdb, the 5' RACE reads were re-called with MiXCR into one record per CDR3 protein. The sample includes over 95,000 distinct CDR3 sequences, approximately 16% of them seen just once. Overall study results and limits: Database matching using VDJdb favored anti-spike CD8 responses, with private and CD4 specificities left missing.

As for this clonotype: The antigen remains undetermined.

The specimen sequenced was whole blood. V and J are TRBV6-5 and TRBJ1-3, with a tentative D call TRBD1 (5 bases). This clonotype was sampled from an adult who was a healthcare worker with PCR-confirmed SARS-CoV-2 infection or an uninfected control (not recorded which). CDR3 nucleotides: TGTGCCAGTGTCGGGCTAGGGGCCGGACGGAACACCATATATTTT. It yields the protein CASVGLGAGRNTIYF.